This T cell receptor beta chain was profiled in a study of neurological immune-mediated disorders. The CDR3 spans 16 residues. Study-level results: Across subjects, no CDR3 amino acid sequence appeared in expanded clones of more than one subject, a finding that suggested private repertoires in all groups.

cDNA was made by 5'RACE with 10-nucleotide random UMIs. TCRdb reprocessed the 5' RACE reads with MiXCR, giving one entry per CDR3 protein. Of approximately 40,000 distinct CDR3 sequences listed, approximately 14% are singletons. This clonotype was counted many times. Its antigen remains unidentified. This sequence originates from a woman in her fifties or sixties with HTLV-1-associated myelopathy (HAM/TSP). The source material was CD4+ T cells from blood. V and J are TRBV21-1 and TRBJ1-3; TRBD1, as called in the table, went unchecked against the DNA. TRBV21-1 is deemed a pseudogene. The CDR3 DNA is TGTGCCAGCATCTCGAGGGGACAGGGACTTCGGAACACCATATATTTT. This gives the protein CASISRGQGLRNTIYF.